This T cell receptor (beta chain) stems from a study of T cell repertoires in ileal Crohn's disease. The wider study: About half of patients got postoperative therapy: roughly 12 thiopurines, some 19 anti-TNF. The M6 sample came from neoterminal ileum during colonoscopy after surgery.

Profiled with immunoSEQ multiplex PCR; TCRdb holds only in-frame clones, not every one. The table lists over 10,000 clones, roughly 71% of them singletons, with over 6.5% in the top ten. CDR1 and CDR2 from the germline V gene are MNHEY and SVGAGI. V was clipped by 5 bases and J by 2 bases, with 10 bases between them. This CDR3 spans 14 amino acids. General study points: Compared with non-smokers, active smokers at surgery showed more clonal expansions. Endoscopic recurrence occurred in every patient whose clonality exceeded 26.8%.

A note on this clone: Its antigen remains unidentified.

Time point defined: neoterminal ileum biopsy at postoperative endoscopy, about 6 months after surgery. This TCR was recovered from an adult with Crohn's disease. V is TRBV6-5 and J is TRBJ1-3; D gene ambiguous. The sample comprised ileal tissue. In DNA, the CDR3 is TGTGCCAGCAGTGATTGGAGAGCTGGAAACACCATATATTTT. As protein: CASSDWRAGNTIYF.